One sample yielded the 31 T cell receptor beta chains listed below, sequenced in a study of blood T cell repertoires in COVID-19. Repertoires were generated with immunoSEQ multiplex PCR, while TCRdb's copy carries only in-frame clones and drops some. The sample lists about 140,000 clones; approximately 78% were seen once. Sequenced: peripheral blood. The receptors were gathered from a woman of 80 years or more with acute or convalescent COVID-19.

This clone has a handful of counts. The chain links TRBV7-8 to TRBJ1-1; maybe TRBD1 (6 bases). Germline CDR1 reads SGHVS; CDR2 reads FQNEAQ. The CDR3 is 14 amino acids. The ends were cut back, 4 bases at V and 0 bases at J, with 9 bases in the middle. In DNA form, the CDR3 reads TGTGCCAGCAGCTCGACAGGACTGAACACTGAAGCTTTCTTT. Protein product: CASSSTGLNTEAFF.

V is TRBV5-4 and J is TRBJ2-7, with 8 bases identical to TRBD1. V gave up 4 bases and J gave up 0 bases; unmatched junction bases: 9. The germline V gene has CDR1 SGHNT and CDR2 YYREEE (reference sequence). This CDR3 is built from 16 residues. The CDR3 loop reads CASSQGTGTFSYEQYF. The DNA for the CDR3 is TGTGCCAGCAGCCAAGGGACAGGCACCTTCTCCTACGAGCAGTACTTC.

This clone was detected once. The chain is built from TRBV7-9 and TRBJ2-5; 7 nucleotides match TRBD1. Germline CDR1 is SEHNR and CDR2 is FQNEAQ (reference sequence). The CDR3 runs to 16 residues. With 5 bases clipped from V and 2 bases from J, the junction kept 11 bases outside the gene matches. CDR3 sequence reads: CASSPRDSKVQETQYF. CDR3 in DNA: TGTGCCAGCAGCCCCCGGGACAGCAAAGTACAAGAGACCCAGTACTTC. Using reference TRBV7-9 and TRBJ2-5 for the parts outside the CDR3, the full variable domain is DTGVSQNPRHKITKRGQNVTFRCDPISEHNRLYWYRQTLGQGPEFLTYFQNEAQLEKSRLLSDRFSAERPKGSFSTLEIQRTEQGDSAMYLCASSPRDSKVQETQYFGPGTRLLVL.

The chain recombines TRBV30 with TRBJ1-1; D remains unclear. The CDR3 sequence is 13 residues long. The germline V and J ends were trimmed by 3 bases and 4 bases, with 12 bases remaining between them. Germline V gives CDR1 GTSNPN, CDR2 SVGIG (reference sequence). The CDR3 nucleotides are TGTGCCTGGAGAAAATCGCCGGGCACTGAAGCTTTCTTT. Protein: CAWRKSPGTEAFF.

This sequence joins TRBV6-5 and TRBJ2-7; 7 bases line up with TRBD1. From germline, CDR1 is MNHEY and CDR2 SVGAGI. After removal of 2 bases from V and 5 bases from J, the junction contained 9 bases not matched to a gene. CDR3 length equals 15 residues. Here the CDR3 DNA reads TGTGCCAGCAGTTACGTGGCAGGGGGTTTCGACGAGCAGTACTTC. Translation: CASSYVAGGFDEQYF.

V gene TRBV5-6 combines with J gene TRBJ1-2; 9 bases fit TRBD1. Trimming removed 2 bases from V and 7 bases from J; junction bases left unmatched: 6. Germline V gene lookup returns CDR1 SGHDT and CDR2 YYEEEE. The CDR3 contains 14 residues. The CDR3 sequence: CASSFGQGRGGYTF. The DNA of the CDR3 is TGTGCCAGCAGCTTCGGACAGGGGCGGGGTGGCTACACCTTC.

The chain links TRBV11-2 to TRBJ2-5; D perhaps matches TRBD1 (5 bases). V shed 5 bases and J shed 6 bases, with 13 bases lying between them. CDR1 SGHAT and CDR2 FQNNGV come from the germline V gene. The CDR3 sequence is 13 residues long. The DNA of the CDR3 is TGTGCCAGCAGCCGTACCTCAGGGAAGACCCAGTACTTC. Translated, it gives CASSRTSGKTQYF.

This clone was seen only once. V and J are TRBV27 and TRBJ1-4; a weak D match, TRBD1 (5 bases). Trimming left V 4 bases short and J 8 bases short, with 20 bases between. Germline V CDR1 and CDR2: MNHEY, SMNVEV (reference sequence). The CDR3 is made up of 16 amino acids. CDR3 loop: CASSSPARVAYEKLFF. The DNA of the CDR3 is TGTGCCAGCAGTTCCCCCGCCAGGGTTGCATACGAAAAACTGTTTTTT.

The CDR3, as DNA: TGTGCCAGCAGTTTCGCCAGGGGTGGTCAGCCCCAGCATTTT. Amino acids: CASSFARGGQPQHF. The chain uses TRBV6-5 and TRBJ1-5; D perhaps matches TRBD1 (6 bases). The CDR3 covers 14 residues. The germline V gene encodes CDR1 MNHEY and CDR2 SVGAGI. V was cut by 4 bases and J by 6 bases, with 13 bases left in between.

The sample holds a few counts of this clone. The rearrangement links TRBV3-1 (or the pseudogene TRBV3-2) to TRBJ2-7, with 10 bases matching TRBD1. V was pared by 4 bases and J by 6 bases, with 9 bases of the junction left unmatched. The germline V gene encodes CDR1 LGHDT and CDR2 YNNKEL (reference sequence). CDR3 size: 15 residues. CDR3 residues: CASSRTPGTGVEQYF. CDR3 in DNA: TGTGCCAGCAGCCGCACACCCGGGACAGGGGTCGAGCAGTACTTC.

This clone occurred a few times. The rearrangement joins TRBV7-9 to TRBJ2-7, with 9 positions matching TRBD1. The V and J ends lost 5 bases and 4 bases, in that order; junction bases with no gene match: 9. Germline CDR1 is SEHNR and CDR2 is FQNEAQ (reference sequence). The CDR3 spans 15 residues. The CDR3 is CASSRSRDRAYEQYF. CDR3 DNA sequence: TGTGCCAGCAGCCGCTCGCGGGACAGGGCATACGAGCAGTACTTC.

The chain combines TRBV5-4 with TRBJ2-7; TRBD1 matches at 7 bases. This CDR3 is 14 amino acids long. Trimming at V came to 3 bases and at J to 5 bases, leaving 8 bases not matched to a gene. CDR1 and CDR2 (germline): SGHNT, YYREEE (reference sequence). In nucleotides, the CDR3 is TGTGCCAGCAGCTGGGCTACAGGGGACCACGAGCAGTACTTC. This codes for CASSWATGDHEQYF. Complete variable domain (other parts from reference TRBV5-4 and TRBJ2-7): ETGVTQSPTHLIKTRGQQVTLRCSSQSGHNTVSWYQQALGQGPQFIFQYYREEENGRGNFPPRFSGLQFPNYSSELNVNALELDDSALYLCASSWATGDHEQYFGPGTRLTVT.

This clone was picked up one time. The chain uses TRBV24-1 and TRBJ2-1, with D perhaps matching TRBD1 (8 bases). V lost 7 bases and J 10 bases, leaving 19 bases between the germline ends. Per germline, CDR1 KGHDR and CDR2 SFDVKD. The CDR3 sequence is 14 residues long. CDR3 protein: CATSKTGEGGEQFF. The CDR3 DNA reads TGTGCCACCAGCAAGACAGGGGAGGGCGGGGAGCAGTTCTTC.

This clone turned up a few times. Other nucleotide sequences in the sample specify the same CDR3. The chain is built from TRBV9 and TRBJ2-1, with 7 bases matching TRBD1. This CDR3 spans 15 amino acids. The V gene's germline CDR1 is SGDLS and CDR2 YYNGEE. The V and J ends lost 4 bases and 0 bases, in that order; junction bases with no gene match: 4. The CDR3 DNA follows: TGTGCCAGCAGCTCCTCAGGGGGCTCCTACAATGAGCAGTTCTTC. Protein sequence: CASSSSGGSYNEQFF.

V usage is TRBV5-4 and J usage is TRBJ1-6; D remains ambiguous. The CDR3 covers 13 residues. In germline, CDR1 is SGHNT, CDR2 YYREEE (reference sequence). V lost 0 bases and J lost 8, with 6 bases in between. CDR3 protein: CASSLDQDSPLHF. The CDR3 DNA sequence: TGTGCCAGCAGCTTGGATCAGGATTCACCCCTCCACTTT.

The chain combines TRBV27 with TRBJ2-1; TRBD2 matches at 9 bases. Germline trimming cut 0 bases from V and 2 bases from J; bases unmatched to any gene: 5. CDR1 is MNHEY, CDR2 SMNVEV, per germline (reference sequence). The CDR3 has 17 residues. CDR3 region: CASSLSFGGGAYNEQFF. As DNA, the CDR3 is TGTGCCAGCAGTTTATCGTTCGGCGGGGGGGCCTACAATGAGCAGTTCTTC.

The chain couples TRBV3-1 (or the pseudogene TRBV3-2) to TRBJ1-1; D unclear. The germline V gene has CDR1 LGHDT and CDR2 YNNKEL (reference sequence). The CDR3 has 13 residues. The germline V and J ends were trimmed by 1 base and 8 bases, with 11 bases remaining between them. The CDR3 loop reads CASSQAWQAEAFF. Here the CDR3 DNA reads TGTGCCAGCAGCCAAGCCTGGCAGGCGGAAGCTTTCTTT.

In nucleotides, the CDR3 is TGTGCCAGCAGTACGAACACCGCCCTTAACTATGGCTACACCTTC. Protein product: CASSTNTALNYGYTF. This chain joins TRBV6-6 and TRBJ1-2, with D uncertain. Trimming shortened V by 5 bases and J by 1 base, and 14 bases separated the two germline ends. The CDR3 extends over 15 amino acids. Per the germline V gene, CDR1 is MNHNY and CDR2 is SVGAGI (reference sequence).

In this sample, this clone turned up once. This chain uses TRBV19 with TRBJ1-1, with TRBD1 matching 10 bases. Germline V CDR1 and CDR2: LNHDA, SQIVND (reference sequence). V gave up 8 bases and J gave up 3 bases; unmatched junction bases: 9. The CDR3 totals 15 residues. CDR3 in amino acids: CASLTGQGTYTEAFF. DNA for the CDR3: TGTGCCAGTCTCACGGGACAGGGGACTTACACTGAAGCTTTCTTT. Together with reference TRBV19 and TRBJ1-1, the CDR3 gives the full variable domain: DGGITQSPKYLFRKEGQNVTLSCEQNLNHDAMYWYRQDPGQGLRLIYYSQIVNDFQKGDIAEGYSVSREKKESFPLTVTSAQKNPTAFYLCASLTGQGTYTEAFFGQGTRLTVV.

CDR3 sequence reads: CASSEALGPGDRPYEQYF. CDR3 coding DNA: TGTGCCAGCAGTGAAGCTCTTGGTCCCGGAGACAGACCCTACGAGCAGTACTTC. The J gene is TRBJ2-7, the V gene TRBV6-1; TRBD1 is a possible D gene (5 bases). Germline CDR1 reads MNHNS; CDR2 reads SASEGT. This CDR3 region has 18 residues. V was shortened by 0 bases and J by 2 bases, with 20 bases between the two germline ends.

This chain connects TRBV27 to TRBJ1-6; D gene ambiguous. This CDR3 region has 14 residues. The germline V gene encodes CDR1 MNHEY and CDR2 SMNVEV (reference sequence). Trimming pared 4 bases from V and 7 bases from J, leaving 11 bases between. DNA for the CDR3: TGTGCCAGCAGTTCAGTAGATAGCAATTCACCCCTCCACTTT. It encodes CASSSVDSNSPLHF.

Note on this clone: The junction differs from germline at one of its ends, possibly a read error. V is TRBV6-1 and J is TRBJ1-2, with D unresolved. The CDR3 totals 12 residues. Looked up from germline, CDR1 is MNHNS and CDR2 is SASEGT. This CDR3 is CASSEGRAVNSF. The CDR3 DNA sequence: TGTGCCAGCAGTGAAGGGAGGGCGGTTAACTCCTTC.

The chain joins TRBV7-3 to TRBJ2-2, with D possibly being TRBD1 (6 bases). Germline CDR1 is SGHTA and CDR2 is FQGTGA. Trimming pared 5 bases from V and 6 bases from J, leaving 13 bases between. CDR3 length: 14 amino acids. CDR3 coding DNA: TGTGCCAGCAGCAAGAGCAGGGGTTCCGGGGAGCTGTTTTTT. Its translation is CASSKSRGSGELFF. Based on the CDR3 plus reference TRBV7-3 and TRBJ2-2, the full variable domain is GAGVSQTPSNKVTEKGKYVELRCDPISGHTALYWYRQSLGQGPEFLIYFQGTGAADDSGLPNDRFFAVRPEGSVSTLKIQRTERGDSAVYLCASSKSRGSGELFFGEGSRLTVL.

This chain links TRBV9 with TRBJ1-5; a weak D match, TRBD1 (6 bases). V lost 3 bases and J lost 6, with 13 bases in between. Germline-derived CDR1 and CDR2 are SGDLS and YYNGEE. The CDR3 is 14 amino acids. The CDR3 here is CASSAQGSGQPQHF. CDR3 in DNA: TGTGCCAGCAGCGCCCAGGGGAGTGGTCAGCCCCAGCATTTT.

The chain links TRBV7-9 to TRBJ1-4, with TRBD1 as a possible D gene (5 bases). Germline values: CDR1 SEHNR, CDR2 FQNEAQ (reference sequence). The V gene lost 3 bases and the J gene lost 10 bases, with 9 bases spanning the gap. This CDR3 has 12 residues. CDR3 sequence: CASSLDGGKLFF. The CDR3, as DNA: TGTGCCAGCAGCTTGGACGGGGGAAAACTGTTTTTT.

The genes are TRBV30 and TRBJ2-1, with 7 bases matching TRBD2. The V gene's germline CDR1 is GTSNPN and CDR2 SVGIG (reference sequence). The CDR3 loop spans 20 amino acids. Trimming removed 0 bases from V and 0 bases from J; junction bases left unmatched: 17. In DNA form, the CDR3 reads TGTGCCTGGAGTGTACTTAGGGGAGGGAGCCGCTTTGGCTCCTACAATGAGCAGTTCTTC. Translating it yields CAWSVLRGGSRFGSYNEQFF.

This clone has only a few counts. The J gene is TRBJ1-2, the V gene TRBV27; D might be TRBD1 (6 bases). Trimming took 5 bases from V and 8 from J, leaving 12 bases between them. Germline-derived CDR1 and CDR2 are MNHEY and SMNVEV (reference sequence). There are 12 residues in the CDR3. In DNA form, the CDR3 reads TGTGCCAGCAGTCCCGACAGGTGGGGCTACACCTTC. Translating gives CASSPDRWGYTF.

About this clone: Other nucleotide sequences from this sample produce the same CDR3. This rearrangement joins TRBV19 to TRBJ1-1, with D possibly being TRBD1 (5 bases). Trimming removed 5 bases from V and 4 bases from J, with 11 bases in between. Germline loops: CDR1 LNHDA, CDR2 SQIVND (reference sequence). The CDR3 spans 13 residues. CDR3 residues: CASSSQGGTEAFF. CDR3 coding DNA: TGTGCCAGTAGTTCTCAGGGTGGCACTGAAGCTTTCTTT.

CDR3 in DNA: TGTGCCAGCAGTGAAATGGGCCAGGCTTACGAGCAGTACTTC. As protein: CASSEMGQAYEQYF. The V and J genes are TRBV6-1 and TRBJ2-7; D remains unclear. Trimming took 2 bases from V and 4 from J, leaving 12 bases between them. The CDR3 loop spans 14 amino acids. Germline assignment: CDR1 MNHNS and CDR2 SASEGT.

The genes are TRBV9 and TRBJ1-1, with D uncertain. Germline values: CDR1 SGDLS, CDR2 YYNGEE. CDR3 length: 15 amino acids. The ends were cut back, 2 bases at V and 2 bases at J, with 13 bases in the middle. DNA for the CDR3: TGTGCCAGCAGCGTGTATAGTGGGAGTAACACTGAAGCTTTCTTT. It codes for CASSVYSGSNTEAFF.

CDR3: CASSVGGLDLHEQYF. CDR3 nucleotides: TGTGCCAGCAGCGTAGGGGGACTAGATCTCCACGAGCAGTACTTC. This chain joins TRBV9 and TRBJ2-7; 8 bases match TRBD2. The V and J ends lost 0 bases and 5 bases, in that order; junction bases with no gene match: 7. CDR3 length equals 15 residues. Germline CDR1 reads SGDLS; CDR2 reads YYNGEE.